This T cell receptor beta chain was obtained from a study of blood T cell repertoires in COVID-19. In the study overall: Researchers got acute and convalescent COVID-19 samples from the United States, Italy and Spain. Sample material is recorded as cDNA or gDNA derived from T cells, B-cell-depleted T cells, or PBMCs.

Per the study methods: The authors estimated nucleated cell counts from reference gene primer amplification. Sequenced by immunoSEQ multiplex PCR; TCRdb stores in-frame clones only, minus some. V and J calls and clone size are as listed in that table; D and trimming were resolved from the DNA. The sample carries 25,000 or so clones, approximately 94% recorded once. The V end was cut by 4 bases, the J end by 2 bases, with 14 bases between. Per the germline V gene, CDR1 is SNHLY and CDR2 is FYNNEI. The CDR3 sequence is 15 residues long. Sequencing was done on a sample of peripheral blood. This TCR was recovered from a human donor with active COVID-19. The donor label of this sample is uncertain. V gene TRBV2 combines with J gene TRBJ1-1; D may be TRBD1 (5 bases). Here the CDR3 DNA reads TGTGCCAGCAGTGTCTCACAGGCGTCAAACACTGAAGCTTTCTTT. Its translation: CASSVSQASNTEAFF.